This T cell receptor (beta chain) was documented in a study of cytomegalovirus exposure and HLA in healthy donors. Per germline, CDR1 MDHEN and CDR2 SYDVKM. The length of the CDR3 is 15 residues. The junction had 9 bases not matched to a gene; V was cut back by 6 bases and J by 6 bases. Nominally healthy donors were sampled, though unrecorded immune exposures were likely. In the PCR, 60 Vbeta and 13 Jbeta primers were used. Some clones are missing from TCRdb's copy, which holds only in-frame ones; the method was immunoSEQ multiplex PCR. The sample contains roughly 120,000 clones, roughly four fifths of which appear only once.

This sequence joins TRBV28 and TRBJ2-1, with 9 bases lining up with TRBD1. The specimen was PBMCs. The TCR originated in a man aged 45-65 years in good health and CMV-seronegative. CDR3 nucleotides: TGTGCCAGCAGCCCGGGACAGGGATTAGTCAATGAGCAGTTCTTC. Protein: CASSPGQGLVNEQFF.